One sample yielded the 24 T cell receptor beta chains listed below, sequenced in a study of T cells in Graves' hyperthyroidism and ophthalmopathy. There were TCR beta CDR3 regions amplified from RNA transcripts. The study used the HTBI primer set for a first-round RT-PCR of the TCR CDR3. TCRdb passed the multiplex PCR reads through MiXCR, listing each CDR3 protein once. Of about 320,000 distinct CDR3 sequences listed, approximately 17% are singletons. The sample taken for sequencing was blood. These TCRs come from a man aged 25 to 40 with Graves' hyperthyroidism.

This clonotype came up many times. This chain connects TRBV2 to TRBJ1-1; TRBD1 matches 8 bases. CDR3 length: 12 residues. V was clipped by 4 bases and J by 10 bases; unmatched bases: 5. CDR1 and CDR2 (germline): SNHLY, FYNNEI. As DNA, the CDR3 is TGTGCCAGCAGTGGAAGGGACAGGTTAGCTTTCTTT. Translated: CASSGRDRLAFF.

This clonotype was detected ten times or more. The rearrangement links TRBV28 to TRBJ2-5; 8 bases are a match to TRBD2. Germline CDR1 and CDR2: MDHEN and SYDVKM. J lost 3 bases, V lost 6 bases, and 6 bases had no gene match. The CDR3 has 14 residues. The DNA of the CDR3 is TGTGCCAGCAGCCTACTCGGGGGGGAAGAGACCCAGTACTTC. Translation: CASSLLGGEETQYF.

J is TRBJ1-1 and V is TRBV19; no clear D. The CDR3 covers 13 residues. Germline loops: CDR1 LNHDA, CDR2 SQIVND (reference sequence). Trimming removed 6 bases at V and 2 bases at J, with 10 bases between. CDR3: CASRVEVNTEAFF. CDR3 bases: TGTGCCAGTAGAGTGGAGGTAAACACTGAAGCTTTCTTT. The complete variable domain, with remaining parts taken from reference TRBV19 and TRBJ1-1, reads DGGITQSPKYLFRKEGQNVTLSCEQNLNHDAMYWYRQDPGQGLRLIYYSQIVNDFQKGDIAEGYSVSREKKESFPLTVTSAQKNPTAFYLCASRVEVNTEAFFGQGTRLTVV.

Comment on this clonotype: This may come from a read error, since a much larger clone is one base off. The chain carries TRBV27 and TRBJ2-7; 10 positions agree with TRBD1. CDR1 and CDR2 from the germline V gene are MNHEY and SMNVEV (reference sequence). This CDR3 spans 14 amino acids. CDR3 in amino acids: CASSTGQGSYEQCF. Written as DNA, the CDR3 is TGTGCCAGCAGCACGGGACAGGGGTCCTACGAGCAGTGCTTC.

This clonotype was detected many times. This CDR3 is CASSRLRAGTDTQYF. Here the CDR3 DNA reads TGTGCCAGCAGCAGGTTGCGGGCCGGGACAGATACGCAGTATTTT. The chain couples TRBV7-9 to TRBJ2-3, with D perhaps TRBD2 (5 bases). The germline CDR1 and CDR2 sequences are SEHNR and FQNEAQ (reference sequence). The CDR3 runs 15 residues. Trimming removed 5 bases from V and 3 bases from J, with 15 bases in between.

The chain joins TRBV29-1 to TRBJ1-4; TRBD1 agrees at 8 bases. The CDR3 is made up of 15 amino acids. Trimming cost V 6 bases and J 4 bases; bases outside gene matches: 10. The V gene's germline CDR1 is SQVTM and CDR2 ANQGSEA. The CDR3 loop reads CSVTITGGYNEKLFF. The DNA for the CDR3 is TGCAGCGTCACCATAACAGGGGGTTATAATGAAAAACTGTTTTTT.

This chain uses TRBV11-2 with TRBJ1-5; D is unclear. Deletions cut 9 bases from V and 7 bases from J, with 19 bases between. CDR1 SGHAT and CDR2 FQNNGV come from the germline V gene. The CDR3 has 14 residues. Written as DNA, the CDR3 is TGTGCCAGTGGACTTTTGGGCGGGAGGCAGCCCCAGCATTTT. It codes for CASGLLGGRQPQHF.

This clonotype has more than one count but fewer than ten. The rearrangement joins TRBV12-3 or TRBV12-4 to TRBJ2-1, with 15 bases lining up with TRBD2. The CDR3 is 15 amino acids. J gave up 10 bases and V 5 bases, and 6 bases lay outside the gene matches. The CDR3 DNA is TGTGCCAGCAGTCGGACTAGCGGGGGGGTCTCGGAGCAGTTCTTC. Translated, it gives CASSRTSGGVSEQFF.

The CDR3 DNA reads TGTGCCAGCAGTTTATTTGGGCAGGCGATAAAATATCATCAGCCCCAGCATTTT. Its protein is CASSLFGQAIKYHQPQHF. The V call is TRBV27, the J call TRBJ1-5; D call uncertain. The length of the CDR3 is 18 residues. Trimming removed 1 base from V and 5 bases from J, with 21 bases in between. Germline V gives CDR1 MNHEY, CDR2 SMNVEV (reference sequence).

The chain recombines TRBV30 with TRBJ1-2; D not resolved. CDR3 length: 15 amino acids. CDR1 is GTSNPN and CDR2 is SVGIG in the germline V gene (reference sequence). V was pared by 8 bases and J by 1 base, with 20 bases between. CDR3: CATDTAPMGNYGYTF. In DNA form, the CDR3 reads TGTGCCACAGACACCGCACCCATGGGTAACTATGGCTACACCTTC.

This clonotype was seen repeatedly, ten times or more. V is TRBV20-1 and J is TRBJ2-5; TRBD2 is a possible D gene (5 bases). V lost 6 bases to trimming and J lost 3 bases, with 20 bases between them. Germline-derived CDR1 and CDR2 are DFQATT and SNEGSKA (reference sequence). The CDR3 runs to 15 residues. CDR3 nucleotide sequence: TGCAGTGCAACCGGGATCCTGGGGTTAGAAGAGACCCAGTACTTC. It encodes CSATGILGLEETQYF.

Ten or more counts support this clonotype. V gene TRBV29-1 combines with J gene TRBJ2-5; D remains ambiguous. The CDR3 contains 13 residues. Per germline, CDR1 SQVTM and CDR2 ANQGSEA. V was pared by 7 bases and J by 5 bases, with 17 bases between. The CDR3 region has the DNA TGCAGCGCTTCTATACTCCCCCAGGAGACCCAGTACTTC. It is translated as CSASILPQETQYF.

This clonotype was observed many times. This rearrangement joins TRBV7-9 to TRBJ2-3; perhaps TRBD2 as D (5 bases). This CDR3 is 16 amino acids long. The V end was cut by 3 bases, the J end by 0 bases, with 13 bases between. Germline V gives CDR1 SEHNR, CDR2 FQNEAQ (reference sequence). As DNA, the CDR3 is TGTGCCAGCAGCTTGTGGCGGACTTCTAGCACAGATACGCAGTATTTT. Translated: CASSLWRTSSTDTQYF.

This clonotype was observed at least ten times. J is TRBJ1-6 and V is TRBV2; no clear D. The V and J ends lost 5 bases and 17 bases respectively, with 4 bases between them. The CDR3 sequence is 8 residues long. From germline, CDR1 is SNHLY and CDR2 FYNNEI. CDR3 bases: TGTGCCAGCAGTTTGATCCACTTT. Translation gives CASSLIHF.

This clonotype was detected many times. V and J are TRBV12-3 or TRBV12-4 and TRBJ1-5; 8 bases agree with TRBD1. V trimming: 6 bases; J trimming: 6 bases; junction bases outside the gene matches: 7. The CDR3 has 14 residues. CDR3 sequence: CASSAGGSGQPQHF. DNA of the CDR3: TGTGCCAGCAGCGCAGGGGGCTCGGGTCAGCCCCAGCATTTT.

This clonotype has a handful of counts. This chain joins TRBV29-1 and TRBJ2-3; the D gene is possibly TRBD2 (6 bases). CDR3 size: 15 residues. Germline-derived CDR1 and CDR2 are SQVTM and ANQGSEA. V was clipped by 3 bases and J by 2 bases, with 15 bases between them. CDR3 sequence (DNA): TGCAGCGTTGATACCCTTAGCGGTCTCACAGATACGCAGTATTTT. This sequence encodes CSVDTLSGLTDTQYF.

This clonotype was picked up many times. This CDR3 reads CASSTGQDWYGYTF. Here the CDR3 DNA reads TGTGCCAGCAGTACGGGACAGGACTGGTATGGCTACACCTTC. The chain combines TRBV28 with TRBJ1-2, with 8 bases matching TRBD1. J gave up 5 bases and V 5 bases, and 7 bases lay outside the gene matches. CDR1 and CDR2 (germline): MDHEN, SYDVKM. The CDR3 runs to 14 residues.

The chain combines TRBV24-1 with TRBJ2-2, with 8 positions matching TRBD1. CDR1 and CDR2 (germline): KGHDR, SFDVKD. There are 14 residues in the CDR3. J gave up 3 bases and V 7 bases, and 3 bases lay outside the gene matches. The CDR3 is CATRQQGDTGELFF. The CDR3 DNA reads TGTGCCACCAGACAACAGGGGGACACCGGGGAGCTGTTTTTT.

About this clonotype itself: Since a much larger clone is just one base distant, this may be a read error. V and J are TRBV28 and TRBJ1-5, with D hard to call. The V end was cut by 3 bases, the J end by 6 bases, with 15 bases between. In germline, CDR1 is MDHEN, CDR2 SYDVKM. The CDR3 is 15 amino acids. The CDR3 nucleotides read TGTGCCAGCAGTTTCTGGGGTGGAAGGAGTCAGCCCCAGCATTTT. Translated: CASSFWGGRSQPQHF.

The chain is built from TRBV4-2 and TRBJ2-1; 7 nucleotides agree with TRBD2. The CDR3 covers 16 residues. Germline CDR1 reads LGHNA; CDR2 reads YNFKEQ. Trimming took 1 base from V and 5 from J; bases not matched to a gene: 8. CDR3 sequence: CASSQVAGGANNEQFF. The CDR3 bases are TGTGCCAGCAGCCAAGTAGCGGGTGGGGCCAACAATGAGCAGTTCTTC.

The chain carries TRBV9 and TRBJ2-3; D call uncertain. The CDR3 loop spans 12 amino acids. Looked up from germline, CDR1 is SGDLS and CDR2 is YYNGEE. Trimming stripped 3 bases from V and 5 bases from J, with 7 bases between. The CDR3 protein is CASSASQDTQYF. CDR3 coding DNA: TGTGCCAGCAGCGCCTCGCAAGATACGCAGTATTTT.

This clonotype was counted at least ten times. The CDR3 bases are TGTGCCTGGGCCCGTAGCAATCAGCCCCAGCATTTT. Translating it yields CAWARSNQPQHF. The genes are TRBV30 and TRBJ1-5; D gene unclear. The CDR3 length is 12 residues. With 5 bases removed from V and 0 bases from J, the gap between germline ends came to 5 bases. Germline V gene lookup returns CDR1 GTSNPN and CDR2 SVGIG (reference sequence).

This clonotype was seen more than once but under ten times. CDR3 sequence: CSAPGVGLSETQYF. In nucleotides, the CDR3 is TGCAGCGCGCCGGGAGTCGGGTTGTCAGAGACCCAGTACTTC. J is TRBJ2-5 and V is TRBV29-1; a weak D match, TRBD2 (6 bases). The CDR3 consists of 14 residues. Germline V gene data show CDR1 as SQVTM and CDR2 as ANQGSEA. V dropped 7 bases and J dropped 4 bases, with 19 bases sitting between them.

This clonotype has at least ten counts. The rearrangement uses TRBV6-4 and TRBJ1-2; D is possibly TRBD1 (5 bases). V lost 3 bases and J lost 3, with 11 bases in between. This CDR3 region has 14 residues. Germline values: CDR1 MRHNA, CDR2 SNTAGT. The CDR3 spells CASSEGDFYYGYTF. CDR3 in DNA: TGTGCCAGCAGTGAAGGGGACTTTTACTATGGCTACACCTTC.